Below are 6 T cell receptor beta chains sequenced from a single sample in a study of cytomegalovirus exposure and HLA in healthy donors. This table comes from immunoSEQ multiplex PCR, and its TCRdb copy is limited to in-frame clones, with some not included. The sample has around 60,000 clones; more than 90% are singletons. The sample consisted of PBMCs. These receptors came from a man in his late teens or twenties in good health and CMV-seronegative.

The V call is TRBV18, the J call TRBJ2-2; no firm D call. V gave up 8 bases and J gave up 1 base, with 8 bases separating them. The CDR3 spans 13 residues. CDR1 KGHSH and CDR2 LQKENI come from the germline V gene. This CDR3 is CASTLGNTGELFF. The CDR3 DNA sequence: TGTGCCAGCACCCTCGGGAACACCGGGGAGCTGTTTTTT.

The rearrangement uses TRBV4-1 and TRBJ2-1; 10 bases align to TRBD2. V lost 7 bases to trimming and J lost 5 bases; unmatched junction nucleotides: 5. This CDR3 has 14 residues. The germline V gene encodes CDR1 MGHRA and CDR2 YSYEKL. CDR3 nucleotides: TGCGCCAGCACCTCCGGACTAGCGGACAATGAGCAGTTCTTC. Protein sequence: CASTSGLADNEQFF.

V and J are TRBV28 and TRBJ2-4, with 7 bases aligning to TRBD1. V was clipped by 1 base and J by 13 bases; unmatched bases: 4. The CDR3 is made up of 12 amino acids. Germline CDR1 reads MDHEN; CDR2 reads SYDVKM. CDR3 loop: CASSLSPTGQYF. The CDR3 nucleotides read TGTGCCAGCAGTTTATCTCCGACAGGGCAGTACTTC. The whole variable domain, remainder taken from reference TRBV28 and TRBJ2-4, is DVKVTQSSRYLVKRTGEKVFLECVQDMDHENMFWYRQDPGLGLRLIYFSYDVKMKEKGDIPEGYSVSREKKERFSLILESASTNQTSMYLCASSLSPTGQYFGAGTRLSVL.

The chain recombines TRBV27 with TRBJ1-4; D remains unclear. Trimming left V 6 bases short and J 11 bases short, with 22 bases between. CDR1 MNHEY and CDR2 SMNVEV come from the germline V gene (reference sequence). The CDR3 covers 15 residues. The CDR3 DNA sequence: TGTGCCAGCAGGTCAGAGAAGGTCGAAGGAGGGAAACTGTTTTTT. Amino acid sequence: CASRSEKVEGGKLFF. The full variable domain, completed using reference TRBV27 and TRBJ1-4, is EAQVTQNPRYLITVTGKKLTVTCSQNMNHEYMSWYRQDPGLGLRQIYYSMNVEVTDKGDVPEGYKVSRKEKRNFPLILESPSPNQTSLYFCASRSEKVEGGKLFFGSGTQLSVL.

The V and J genes are TRBV5-5 and TRBJ2-7; D unclear. Per the germline V gene, CDR1 is SGHKS and CDR2 is YYEKEE (reference sequence). V lost 1 base and J lost 0, with 14 bases in between. The CDR3 totals 16 residues. CDR3 amino acids: CASSLYRLSSSYEQYF. Here the CDR3 DNA reads TGTGCCAGCAGCTTGTACCGACTCTCAAGCTCCTACGAGCAGTACTTC. The variable domain in full, completed from reference TRBV5-5 and TRBJ2-7, reads DAGVTQSPTHLIKTRGQQVTLRCSPISGHKSVSWYQQVLGQGPQFIFQYYEKEERGRGNFPDRFSARQFPNYSSELNVNALLLGDSALYLCASSLYRLSSSYEQYFGPGTRLTVT.

The chain is built from TRBV27 and TRBJ2-2; 10 bases are shared with TRBD2. V lost 6 bases, J lost 9 bases, and 7 bases stayed unmatched. The CDR3 has 14 residues. The germline CDR1 and CDR2 sequences are MNHEY and SMNVEV (reference sequence). The CDR3 protein is CASRAGTSDRELFF. CDR3 coding DNA: TGTGCCAGCAGGGCCGGGACTAGCGATAGGGAGCTGTTTTTT.